Following are 22 T cell receptor beta chains from one sample sequenced in a study of identical twins. Each CDR3 protein gets one entry after TCRdb re-called the 5' RACE reads with MiXCR. The repertoire includes approximately 670,000 distinct CDR3 sequences, approximately 6% of them detected once, and roughly 1.8% sits in the top ten. Sequencing was carried out using naive T cells sorted from blood. Receptor source: a young man in good health.

The chain joins TRBV4-1 to TRBJ1-4, with TRBD1 matching over 7 bases. The CDR3 loop spans 15 amino acids. From germline, CDR1 is MGHRA and CDR2 YSYEKL. V shed 3 bases and J 6 bases; nucleotides not matched to a gene: 7. The CDR3 loop reads CASSHPDRQDEKLFF. In DNA form, the CDR3 reads TGCGCCAGCAGCCATCCGGACAGGCAGGATGAAAAACTGTTTTTT.

The table lists this clonotype with a few counts. The V call is TRBV28, the J call TRBJ2-7; tentatively, D is TRBD1 (5 bases). V dropped 4 bases and J dropped 3 bases, with 10 bases sitting between them. The CDR3 is made up of 13 amino acids. Per germline, CDR1 MDHEN and CDR2 SYDVKM. The CDR3 region is CASSSLDSYEQYF. Here the CDR3 DNA reads TGTGCCAGCAGTTCCCTCGACAGCTACGAGCAGTACTTC.

This clonotype has a handful of counts. The rearrangement links TRBV5-8 to TRBJ1-4; D call uncertain. CDR3 length equals 16 residues. V was trimmed by 4 bases and J by 2 bases, leaving 15 bases between them. CDR1 and CDR2 from the germline V gene are SGHTS and YDEGEE. CDR3 sequence: CASSDARGSTNEKLFF. The CDR3 region has the DNA TGTGCCAGCAGCGACGCACGAGGAAGTACTAATGAAAAACTGTTTTTT.

The chain couples TRBV5-5 to TRBJ1-2, with TRBD1 as a possible D gene (5 bases). Per germline, CDR1 SGHKS and CDR2 YYEKEE (reference sequence). Trimming took off 0 bases at V and 8 bases at J, with 17 bases between the two ends. This CDR3 is 15 amino acids long. The CDR3 sequence: CASSLAGNPYRGYTF. The CDR3 region has the DNA TGTGCCAGCAGCTTGGCAGGGAACCCATATCGCGGCTACACCTTC.

This clonotype came up many times. V gene TRBV20-1 combines with J gene TRBJ1-5; D not certain. CDR3 size: 13 residues. CDR1 is DFQATT, CDR2 SNEGSKA, per germline (reference sequence). The V end lost 3 bases, the J end lost 0 bases, and 6 bases lay between the germline ends. The CDR3 loop is CSARTGSNQPQHF. CDR3 coding DNA: TGCAGTGCTAGGACGGGTAGCAATCAGCCCCAGCATTTT.

This clonotype was observed a few times. V is TRBV11-2 and J is TRBJ1-1; no definite D call. Germline V gives CDR1 SGHAT, CDR2 FQNNGV. CDR3 size: 13 residues. Trimming removed 3 bases from V and 3 bases from J, with 8 bases in between. This CDR3 is CASSFEGYTEAFF. The DNA of the CDR3 is TGTGCCAGCAGCTTTGAAGGGTACACTGAAGCTTTCTTT.

This clonotype was seen more than once but under ten times. The chain carries TRBV7-9 and TRBJ2-3, with TRBD1 as a possible D gene (6 bases). Germline CDR1 is SEHNR and CDR2 is FQNEAQ (reference sequence). V was trimmed by 8 bases and J by 0 bases, leaving 15 bases between them. The CDR3 is 15 amino acids. This CDR3 reads CASGTYIASTDTQYF. DNA of the CDR3: TGTGCCAGCGGGACATACATAGCTAGCACAGATACGCAGTATTTT.

Ten or more counts support this clonotype. The chain recombines TRBV29-1 with TRBJ2-5; maybe TRBD1 (6 bases). The CDR3 length is 14 residues. Between the trimmed V and J ends, which lost 5 bases and 5 bases, there was a span of 18 bases. Germline loops: CDR1 SQVTM, CDR2 ANQGSEA. The CDR3 protein is CSVYRELERETQYF. In DNA form, the CDR3 reads TGCAGCGTTTACAGGGAGTTAGAAAGGGAGACCCAGTACTTC. Based on the CDR3 plus reference TRBV29-1 and TRBJ2-5, the full variable domain is SAVISQKPSRDICQRGTSLTIQCQVDSQVTMMFWYRQQPGQSLTLIATANQGSEATYESGFVIDKFPISRPNLTFSTLTVSNMSPEDSSIYLCSVYRELERETQYFGPGTRLLVL.

This clonotype was picked up many times. The chain has TRBV5-1 and TRBJ2-7; D might be TRBD2 (6 bases). The ends were cut back, 3 bases at V and 2 bases at J, with 15 bases in the middle. Germline V CDR1 and CDR2: SGHRS, YFSETQ. This CDR3 comprises 15 residues. The CDR3 region is CASSYGSSVAYEQYF. The CDR3 DNA follows: TGCGCCAGCAGCTACGGATCTAGCGTCGCCTACGAGCAGTACTTC. Variable domain in full (rest from reference TRBV5-1 and TRBJ2-7): KAGVTQTPRYLIKTRGQQVTLSCSPISGHRSVSWYQQTPGQGLQFLFEYFSETQRNKGNFPGRFSGRQFSNSRSEMNVSTLELGDSALYLCASSYGSSVAYEQYFGPGTRLTVT.

The chain is built from TRBV11-2 and TRBJ2-7, with a tentative D call TRBD2 (6 bases). The CDR3 length is 14 residues. V lost 5 bases to trimming and J lost 7 bases, with 18 bases between them. Germline V gene sequence: CDR1 SGHAT, CDR2 FQNNGV. Written as DNA, the CDR3 is TGTGCCAGCAGCCCTCAGACTCAACGGGGGGAGCAGTACTTC. It yields the protein CASSPQTQRGEQYF.

This clonotype has more than one count but fewer than ten. This chain uses TRBV7-2 with TRBJ1-1; TRBD1 might be the D (6 bases). V dropped 2 bases and J dropped 4 bases, with 14 bases sitting between them. This CDR3 contains 15 residues. The germline V gene has CDR1 SGHTA and CDR2 FQGNSA. The CDR3 loop reads CASSLRWGASTEAFF. CDR3 DNA: TGTGCCAGCAGCTTACGGTGGGGGGCGTCCACTGAAGCTTTCTTT.

This clonotype was seen ten or more times. This chain connects TRBV29-1 to TRBJ2-1, with TRBD1 as a possible D gene (6 bases). This CDR3 has 16 amino acids. Germline V CDR1 and CDR2: SQVTM, ANQGSEA. V lost 4 bases and J 2 bases, leaving 18 bases between the germline ends. The CDR3 DNA is TGCAGCGTTGGGGGGCTAGATGCATCACCCTACAATGAGCAGTTCTTC. Protein: CSVGGLDASPYNEQFF.

This clonotype has a count of ten or more. The V gene is TRBV5-6, the J gene TRBJ2-1, with D possibly TRBD2 on 5 matching bases. The V and J ends lost 3 bases and 7 bases respectively, with 17 bases between them. CDR3 length equals 15 residues. Germline loops: CDR1 SGHDT, CDR2 YYEEEE. This CDR3 is CASSSGDDPYNEQFF. The CDR3 DNA sequence: TGTGCCAGCAGCTCCGGGGATGATCCTTATAATGAGCAGTTCTTC.

This clonotype was counted at least ten times. The chain couples TRBV29-1 to TRBJ2-3; 13 positions agree with TRBD2. V lost 5 bases, J lost 2 bases, and 4 bases stayed unmatched. This CDR3 region has 15 residues. Germline V gene sequence: CDR1 SQVTM, CDR2 ANQGSEA. Written as DNA, the CDR3 is TGCAGCGTTCCGGGACTAGCGGGACCCACAGATACGCAGTATTTT. Protein product: CSVPGLAGPTDTQYF.

This clonotype was observed a few times. This rearrangement joins TRBV2 to TRBJ2-2; TRBD1 is a possible D gene (5 bases). The CDR3 totals 14 residues. Looked up from germline, CDR1 is SNHLY and CDR2 is FYNNEI. Trimming removed 3 bases from V and 6 bases from J, with 11 bases in between. The CDR3 DNA reads TGTGCCAGCAGTGACGACAGCAGGGCCGGGGAGCTGTTTTTT. Translation: CASSDDSRAGELFF.

The sample holds many counts of this clonotype. This rearrangement joins TRBV18 to TRBJ2-3, with D uncertain. Trimming removed 0 bases at V and 6 bases at J, with 7 bases between. The CDR3 totals 13 residues. Germline V CDR1 and CDR2: KGHSH, LQKENI. CDR3 residues: CASSPPSRDTQYF. The CDR3 DNA reads TGTGCCAGCTCACCACCTTCCCGGGATACGCAGTATTTT.

This clonotype was seen many times. The J gene is TRBJ2-7, the V gene TRBV12-3 or TRBV12-4, with D hard to call. Trimming pared 8 bases from V and 0 bases from J, leaving 8 bases between. The CDR3 loop spans 12 amino acids. CDR3 DNA: TGTGCCAGCGCCTTACGCTCCTACGAGCAGTACTTC. This gives the protein CASALRSYEQYF.

This clonotype was seen at least ten times. The V gene is TRBV28, the J gene TRBJ2-7; no reliable D call. CDR1 is MDHEN and CDR2 is SYDVKM in the germline V gene. V dropped 3 bases and J dropped 2 bases, with 8 bases sitting between them. This CDR3 is built from 13 residues. CDR3 protein: CASSFGETYEQYF. CDR3 DNA sequence: TGTGCCAGCAGTTTTGGGGAAACCTACGAGCAGTACTTC.

This clonotype was seen at least ten times. CDR3 in DNA: TGCGCCAGCAGCTTCCAAGACAGGGACTGGGAAGCTTTCTTT. Its translation is CASSFQDRDWEAFF. The V call is TRBV5-1, the J call TRBJ1-1; 7 bases fit TRBD1. Germline trimming cut 2 bases from V and 8 bases from J; bases unmatched to any gene: 9. Germline V gene data show CDR1 as SGHRS and CDR2 as YFSETQ. This CDR3 contains 14 residues. The variable domain in full, completed from reference TRBV5-1 and TRBJ1-1, reads KAGVTQTPRYLIKTRGQQVTLSCSPISGHRSVSWYQQTPGQGLQFLFEYFSETQRNKGNFPGRFSGRQFSNSRSEMNVSTLELGDSALYLCASSFQDRDWEAFFGQGTRLTVV.

This clonotype showed up many times. This chain links TRBV29-1 with TRBJ2-1; weak D call: TRBD2 (5 bases). The CDR3 contains 13 residues. CDR1 SQVTM and CDR2 ANQGSEA come from the germline V gene. The V gene lost 5 bases and the J gene lost 5 bases, with 13 bases spanning the gap. The CDR3 DNA is TGCAGCGTTCGCACCGGGGTCAACAATGAGCAGTTCTTC. This encodes CSVRTGVNNEQFF.

This clonotype has at least ten counts. This rearrangement joins TRBV6-2 or TRBV6-3 to TRBJ2-7; TRBD2 is a possible D gene (6 bases). The germline V and J ends were trimmed by 2 bases and 2 bases, with 13 bases remaining between them. The germline V gene has CDR1 MNHEY and CDR2 SVGEGT. CDR3 length: 15 residues. The CDR3 nucleotides are TGTGCCAGCAGTTACACGGCCGGGGGACCCTACGAGCAGTACTTC. Amino acids: CASSYTAGGPYEQYF.

This clonotype has more than one count but fewer than ten. The rearrangement links TRBV11-2 to TRBJ2-2; no reliable D call. From germline, CDR1 is SGHAT and CDR2 FQNNGV. The V end was cut by 5 bases, the J end by 5 bases, with 12 bases between. The CDR3 spans 14 residues. CDR3 nucleotide sequence: TGTGCCAGCAGCCGAATCACCGGGACCGGGGAGCTGTTTTTT. Its translation is CASSRITGTGELFF. The entire variable domain, with the rest obtained from reference TRBV11-2 and TRBJ2-2, is as follows: EAGVAQSPRYKIIEKRQSVAFWCNPISGHATLYWYQQILGQGPKLLIQFQNNGVVDDSQLPKDRFSAERLKGVDSTLKIQPAKLEDSAVYLCASSRITGTGELFFGEGSRLTVL.